The 18 T cell receptor beta chains in this list originate from one sample, sequenced in a study of T cell responses to AZD1222 COVID-19 vaccine. The repertoire was sequenced with immunoSEQ multiplex PCR; TCRdb's copy has only in-frame clones and lacks some. The repertoire includes approximately 30,000 clones, around 92% of them detected once, and around 8.9% sits in the top ten. The input for sequencing was peripheral blood, taken 28 days after the second AZD1222 dose. The receptors here all came from an adult who received the AZD1222 COVID-19 vaccine.

This rearrangement joins TRBV7-6 to TRBJ2-5, with 8 bases fitting TRBD1. The germline gives CDR1 SGHVS, CDR2 FNYEAQ. The CDR3 is 12 amino acids. Trimming took 7 bases from V and 5 from J; bases not matched to a gene: 3. CDR3 nucleotide sequence: TGTGCCAGCACCAGGGGGCAGGAGACCCAGTACTTC. Its translation is CASTRGQETQYF. Full variable domain (remainder filled in from reference TRBV7-6 and TRBJ2-5): GAGVSQSPRYKVTKRGQDVALRCDPISGHVSLYWYRQALGQGPEFLTYFNYEAQQDKSGLPNDRFSAERPEGSISTLTIQRTEQRDSAMYRCASTRGQETQYFGPGTRLLVL.

The CDR3, as DNA: TGTGCCAGCATTAACCCTGAGGGGATACAGGGGTTTAGGGGCAATAGCAATCAGCCCCAGCATTTT. Residues: CASINPEGIQGFRGNSNQPQHF. The J gene is TRBJ1-5, the V gene TRBV28, with 7 bases identical to TRBD1. J was trimmed by 0 bases and V by 7 bases; bases with no gene match: 27. The V gene's germline CDR1 is MDHEN and CDR2 SYDVKM. This CDR3 has 22 amino acids.

The chain combines TRBV28 with TRBJ1-2; D not resolved. Trimming removed 7 bases from V and 8 bases from J, with 20 bases in between. The CDR3 runs 14 residues. CDR1 and CDR2 from the germline V gene are MDHEN and SYDVKM. The chain's CDR3 is CASTQGGRELGYTF. The CDR3 region has the DNA TGTGCCAGCACCCAAGGTGGTAGGGAACTAGGCTACACCTTC.

In its sample, this clone is medium-sized. The CDR3 spells CASSLNTYEQYF. CDR3 sequence (DNA): TGTGCCAGCAGCTTGAATACCTACGAGCAGTACTTC. This sequence joins TRBV5-6 and TRBJ2-7; unclear D gene. V lost 1 base and J lost 2, with 4 bases in between. CDR1 is SGHDT, CDR2 YYEEEE, per germline. The CDR3 contains 12 residues.

The chain uses TRBV3-1 (or the pseudogene TRBV3-2) and TRBJ1-6; D is uncertain. This CDR3 spans 16 amino acids. Germline CDR1 LGHDT, CDR2 YNNKEL (reference sequence). V dropped 5 bases and J dropped 4 bases, with 15 bases sitting between them. The CDR3 spells CASSSRRNRYNSPLHF. The CDR3 nucleotides read TGTGCCAGCAGCTCAAGACGGAACAGATATAATTCACCCCTCCACTTT.

This chain uses TRBV19 with TRBJ2-3; D remains unclear. Germline V lookup: CDR1 LNHDA, CDR2 SQIVND (reference sequence). The length of the CDR3 is 14 residues. V lost 3 bases, J lost 3 bases, and 10 bases lay in between. The CDR3 nucleotides read TGTGCCAGTAGTATCTACCTATTTACAGATACGCAGTATTTT. Its translation is CASSIYLFTDTQYF.

This clone has only a few counts. V usage is TRBV19 and J usage is TRBJ2-3; 12 positions match TRBD1. The germline gives CDR1 LNHDA, CDR2 SQIVND (reference sequence). V shed 4 bases, J shed 7 bases, and the junction held 3 bases outside the gene matches. The CDR3 loop spans 14 amino acids. CDR3 DNA sequence: TGTGCCAGTAGTACCGGGACAGGGGGCTATACGCAGTATTTT. It is translated as CASSTGTGGYTQYF.

The chain carries TRBV7-3 and TRBJ2-7, with 9 bases aligning to TRBD2. Trimming took 5 bases from V and 3 from J; bases not matched to a gene: 8. Germline V gene lookup returns CDR1 SGHTA and CDR2 FQGTGA. The CDR3 runs 15 residues. CDR3 in amino acids: CASSLEASGNYEQYF. In nucleotides, the CDR3 is TGTGCCAGCAGCCTGGAGGCTAGCGGGAACTACGAGCAGTACTTC.

The chain combines TRBV27 with TRBJ2-7; 8 bases align to TRBD2. The germline V gene encodes CDR1 MNHEY and CDR2 SMNVEV (reference sequence). J lost 1 base, V lost 3 bases, and 5 bases had no gene match. CDR3 length: 15 residues. The CDR3 spells CASSFGGAVSYEQYF. The DNA of the CDR3 is TGTGCCAGCAGTTTCGGGGGGGCGGTTTCCTACGAGCAGTACTTC.

V usage is TRBV6-4 and J usage is TRBJ1-1; D is unresolved. The CDR3 has 13 amino acids. Between the trimmed V and J ends, which lost 4 bases and 4 bases, there was a span of 10 bases. Germline loops: CDR1 MRHNA, CDR2 SNTAGT. CDR3 loop: CASSVGPATEAFF. The DNA of the CDR3 is TGTGCCAGCAGTGTTGGTCCCGCCACTGAAGCTTTCTTT.

The rearrangement links TRBV27 to TRBJ1-4, with D tentatively TRBD1 (6 bases). With 4 bases removed from V and 5 bases from J, the gap between germline ends came to 8 bases. Per germline, CDR1 MNHEY and CDR2 SMNVEV (reference sequence). The CDR3 is 13 residues long. The CDR3 sequence: CASSYRENEKLFF. In nucleotides, the CDR3 is TGTGCCAGCAGTTACAGGGAGAATGAAAAACTGTTTTTT.

The J gene is TRBJ2-7, the V gene TRBV14; TRBD2 might be the D (6 bases). Germline CDR1 is SGHDN and CDR2 is FVKESK. This CDR3 contains 17 residues. Trimming pared 1 base from V and 1 base from J, leaving 17 bases between. This CDR3 reads CASSQGVWAGPSYEQYF. In nucleotides, the CDR3 is TGTGCCAGCAGCCAAGGTGTTTGGGCGGGGCCTTCCTACGAGCAGTACTTC.

The gene calls are TRBV5-1 and TRBJ2-5; TRBD2 matches 7 bases. Germline values: CDR1 SGHRS, CDR2 YFSETQ. The CDR3 has 16 residues. V was clipped by 0 bases and J by 4 bases; unmatched bases: 9. The CDR3 DNA follows: TGCGCCAGCAGCTTGGGGGCGGGAGTTTCCGGAGAGACCCAGTACTTC. Translation: CASSLGAGVSGETQYF.

This clone was counted only a few times. The chain couples TRBV7-2 to TRBJ1-5; unclear D gene. The CDR3 loop spans 13 amino acids. Trimming took off 6 bases at V and 10 bases at J, with 16 bases between the two ends. The germline V gene has CDR1 SGHTA and CDR2 FQGNSA. CDR3 sequence (DNA): TGTGCCAGCAGTCTAAACCGAGAGAGCCCCCAGCATTTT. Residues: CASSLNRESPQHF.

V gene TRBV27 combines with J gene TRBJ1-5; D remains unclear. Germline V gene sequence: CDR1 MNHEY, CDR2 SMNVEV (reference sequence). Trimming removed 2 bases from V and 10 bases from J, with 12 bases in between. This CDR3 contains 13 residues. The CDR3 loop is CASSLRGSPPQHF. CDR3 DNA sequence: TGTGCCAGCAGTTTACGGGGTTCACCCCCCCAGCATTTT.

Written as DNA, the CDR3 is TGTGCCAGCAGATTCGGAGGAAACTATGGCTACACCTTC. It specifies CASRFGGNYGYTF. The V call is TRBV6-5, the J call TRBJ1-2, with D uncertain. Trimming shortened V by 6 bases and J by 2 bases, and 10 bases separated the two germline ends. CDR3 length: 13 amino acids. Looked up from germline, CDR1 is MNHEY and CDR2 is SVGAGI.

The chain uses TRBV20-1 and TRBJ2-7, with D perhaps matching TRBD1 (5 bases). The CDR3 has 11 residues. CDR1 is DFQATT, CDR2 SNEGSKA, per germline (reference sequence). The germline V and J ends were trimmed by 5 bases and 7 bases, with 12 bases remaining between them. CDR3 in amino acids: CSAGAEGEQYF. CDR3 DNA: TGCAGTGCTGGGGCTGAAGGGGAGCAGTACTTC.

The J gene is TRBJ2-5, the V gene TRBV5-8; 10 positions match TRBD2. CDR3 length: 17 residues. Germline V CDR1 and CDR2: SGHTS, YDEGEE. V was clipped by 0 bases and J by 5 bases; unmatched bases: 10. This CDR3 is CASSLAIGLAVAETQYF. In DNA form, the CDR3 reads TGTGCCAGCAGCTTGGCAATAGGACTAGCGGTCGCGGAGACCCAGTACTTC.